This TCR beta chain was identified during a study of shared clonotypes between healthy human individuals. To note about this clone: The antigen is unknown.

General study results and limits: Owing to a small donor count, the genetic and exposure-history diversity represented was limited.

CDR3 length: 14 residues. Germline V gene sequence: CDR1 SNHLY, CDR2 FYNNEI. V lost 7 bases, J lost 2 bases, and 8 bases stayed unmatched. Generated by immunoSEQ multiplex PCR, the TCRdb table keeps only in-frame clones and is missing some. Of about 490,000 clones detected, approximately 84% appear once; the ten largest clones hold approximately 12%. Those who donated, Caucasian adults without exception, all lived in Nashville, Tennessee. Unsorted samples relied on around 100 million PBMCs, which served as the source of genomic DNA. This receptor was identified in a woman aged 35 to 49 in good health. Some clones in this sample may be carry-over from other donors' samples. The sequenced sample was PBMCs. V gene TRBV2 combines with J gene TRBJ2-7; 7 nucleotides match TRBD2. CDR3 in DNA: TGTGCCAGCATGCTGCGGGAGAGCACCTACGAGCAGTACTTC. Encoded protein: CASMLRESTYEQYF.